This is a list of T cell receptor beta chains from one sample in a study of shared T cell receptors in the human thymus. Method: immunoSEQ multiplex PCR; TCRdb's copy keeps in-frame clones and lacks some. This sample has 500,000 to 550,000 clones, with roughly 74% found just once. The same data also contributed to another study, on human thymus T cells.

Material: thymocytes. The receptors come from a boy younger than two with a congenital heart defect. CDR3s leave out the opening cysteine and the closing phenylalanine or tryptophan. Each record gives: clone size, D gene, V gene, CDR3 protein. A D gene is named only where the DNA matches it firmly. Rows give clone size only sometimes, using once, few, many, or a class for an expanded clone.

>.|TRBD2|TRBV4-2
ASSQGRDYYSF
>.|.|TRBV19
ASTSISRQDPEGNQPQH
>.|TRBD2|TRBV9
ASSARGALSEQY
>.|.|TRBV6-5
ASSYVQGSVGYT
>.|TRBD2|TRBV7-9
ASSALAGGFETQY
>.|TRBD2|TRBV5-1
ASSYMGLAGGSTDTQY
>.|TRBD1|TRBV2
ARKTGGSGNTIY
>.|.|TRBV2
ASSEKGAGRYSNQPQH
>few|TRBD2|TRBV5-1
ASSLWGREDTQY
>.|.|TRBV5-1
ASSLALRDKEINEQF
>.|TRBD1|TRBV25-1
ASSDYNGTAREAF
>.|TRBD2|TRBV5-1
ASSLDYGGRSYEQF
>.|TRBD1|TRBV4-1
ASSPLRQGSRNTEAF
>.|.|TRBV14
ASSLTDQETQY
>.|.|TRBV7-9
ATGRGLRSGANVLT
>few|.|TRBV9
ASSPTLFSYEQY
>.|TRBD1|TRBV7-8
ASSKTQGAVQKGTQY
>.|TRBD2|TRBV27
ASSPLGGGPSNSYEQY
>.|TRBD2|TRBV4-3
ASSFRRPGTSGRAGYNEQF
>.|.|TRBV28
ASRGTGAGTGELF
>.|.|TRBV6-5
ASSEGGTVLC
>.|TRBD1|TRBV7-3
ASGITLLQGRGGNTEAF
>few|.|TRBV19
ATSSWEGGTEAF
>.|TRBD2|TRBV5-6
ASSPAGTRGDEQY
>.|TRBD2|TRBV30
AWSSGLAGGPLFYEQY
>.|.|TRBV6-5
ASSYFPGDGYT
>few|.|TRBV5-1
ASSLVVRSSYNEQF
>.|.|TRBV10-2
ASSFRLVGGTGELF
>.|TRBD2|TRBV2
ASSGGVTDTQY
>.|.|TRBV6-6
ASSTTVRTEAF
>.|.|TRBV6-1
ASKGRTYLYNEQF
>.|TRBD1|TRBV6-1
ASSDRGGDEQF
>.|TRBD2|TRBV4-1
ASSHLPGLALYEQY
>.|.|TRBV7-9
ASSLGAVIHEQY
>.|.|TRBV5-1
ASSFISSDSLYTEAF
>.|TRBD1|TRBV10-3
AMCRGQGFREQY
>.|TRBD1|TRBV19
ASDPGQGQGNQPQH
>.|.|TRBV14
ASSQGTATGLNTEAF
>.|TRBD2|TRBV9
ASSRRRGHGTSATDTQY
>.|.|TRBV28
ASSLDKNYEQY
>.|.|TRBV13
ASSFGRAYSNQPQH
>.|.|TRBV28
ASSLWSTPYGIPAKNIQY
>.|TRBD1|TRBV15
ATSRVLPGQGSSNTEAF
>.|TRBD2|TRBV4-2
ASSLGSGRVGFNEQF
>.|TRBD2|TRBV30
AWEEGLAGGEQY
>.|TRBD2|TRBV14
ASSQRSGKSNHTQY
>.|TRBD2|TRBV6-1
ASSEAPGQLRLAGVLKNTGELF
>.|TRBD2|TRBV15
ATSREGAGGPIPDDEQY
>.|TRBD1|TRBV4-3
ASSQRDSHQETQY
>.|TRBD1|TRBV2
ASLQGANDQPQH
>.|TRBD2|TRBV7-6
ASSLPRAGGRDTQY
>.|TRBD2|TRBV27
ASSVSGSPYNEQF
>.|TRBD2|TRBV5-4
ASSPRLAGSYNEQF
>.|.|TRBV4-1
ASSPTGANSYNEQF